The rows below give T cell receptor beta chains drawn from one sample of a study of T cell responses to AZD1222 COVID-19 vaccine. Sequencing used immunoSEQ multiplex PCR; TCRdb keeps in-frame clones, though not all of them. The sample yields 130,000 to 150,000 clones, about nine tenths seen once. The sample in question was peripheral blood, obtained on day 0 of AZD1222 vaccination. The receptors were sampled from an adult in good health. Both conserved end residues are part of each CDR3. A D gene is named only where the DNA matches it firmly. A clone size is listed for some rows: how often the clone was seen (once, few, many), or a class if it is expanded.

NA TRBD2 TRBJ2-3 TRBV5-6 CASSPSGGADTQYF TGTGCCAGCAGCCCTAGCGGGGGGGCAGATACGCAGTATTTT
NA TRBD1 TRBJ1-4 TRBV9 CASSVGTGTGKLFF TGTGCCAGCAGCGTAGGGACAGGAACCGGAAAACTGTTTTTT
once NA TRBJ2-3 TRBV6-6 CASRPGDTSTDTQYF TGTGCCAGCCGACCCGGAGATACTAGCACAGATACGCAGTATTTT
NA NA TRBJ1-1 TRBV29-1 CSVGTISGLNTEAFF TGCAGCGTGGGGACAATCTCTGGGCTGAACACTGAAGCTTTCTTT
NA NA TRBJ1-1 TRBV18 CASSPRENTEAFF TGTGCCAGCTCACCAAGGGAGAACACTGAAGCTTTCTTT
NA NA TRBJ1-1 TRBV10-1 CASSSQGFTEAFF TGCGCCAGCAGTTCACAGGGATTCACTGAAGCTTTCTTT
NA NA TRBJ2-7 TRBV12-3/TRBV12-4 CASSLGVGSEQYF TGTGCCAGCAGTTTAGGGGTCGGATCCGAGCAGTACTTC
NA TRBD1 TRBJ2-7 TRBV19 CASRRGTGVGEQYF TGTGCCAGTAGAAGGGGGACAGGGGTTGGGGAGCAGTACTTC
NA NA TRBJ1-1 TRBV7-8 CASSLVGGRTLNTEAFF TGTGCCAGCAGCCTAGTAGGAGGCCGGACCTTAAACACTGAAGCTTTCTTT
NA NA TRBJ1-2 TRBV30 CAWSVYRANYGYTF TGTGCCTGGAGTGTATACAGGGCTAACTATGGCTACACCTTC
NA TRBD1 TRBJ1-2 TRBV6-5 CASSRQGHGYTF TGTGCCAGCAGTCGACAGGGGCATGGCTACACCTTC
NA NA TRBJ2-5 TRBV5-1 CASSLGRQETQYF TGCGCCAGCAGCTTGGGCAGACAAGAGACCCAGTACTTC
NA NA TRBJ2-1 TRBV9 CASSVGWGLKGDEQFF TGTGCCAGCAGCGTTGGGTGGGGACTAAAGGGGGATGAGCAGTTCTTC
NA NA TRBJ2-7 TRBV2 CASVRLGGATPYEQYF TGTGCCAGCGTCCGACTTGGGGGGGCAACCCCCTACGAGCAGTACTTC
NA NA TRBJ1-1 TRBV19 CASSTRQVRNTEAFF TGTGCCAGTAGTACCCGACAGGTTAGGAACACTGAAGCTTTCTTT
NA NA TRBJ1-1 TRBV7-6 CASSLGGRMNTEAFF TGTGCCAGCAGCTTAGGGGGTAGAATGAACACTGAAGCTTTCTTT
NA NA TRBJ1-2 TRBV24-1 CAIGSEIGGYTF TGTGCCATCGGCAGCGAAATTGGAGGCTACACCTTC
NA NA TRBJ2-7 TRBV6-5 CASTFTGRGGHEQYF TGTGCCAGCACATTCACAGGCAGGGGGGGGCACGAGCAGTACTTC